This T cell receptor (beta chain) comes out of a study of blood T cell repertoires in COVID-19. Study overall: T cells, B-cell-depleted T cells, or PBMCs supplied cDNA or gDNA.

This table comes from immunoSEQ multiplex PCR, and its TCRdb copy is limited to in-frame clones, with some not included. The data hold roughly 34,000 clones, with around 77% observed a single time. With 2 bases clipped from V and 7 bases from J, the junction kept 1 base outside the gene matches. The CDR3 spans 13 residues. Germline CDR1 reads MNHNY; CDR2 reads SVGAGI (reference sequence). The sequencing input was peripheral blood. V usage is TRBV6-6 and J usage is TRBJ2-3; 9 nucleotides agree with TRBD2. This receptor was identified in a human donor in a cohort sampled during active COVID-19. The CDR3 DNA sequence: TGTGCCAGCAGTTACGGGACTAGCAATACGCAGTATTTT. Amino acid sequence: CASSYGTSNTQYF.